This passage covers 21 T cell receptor beta chains from one sample sequenced in a study of T cells after yellow fever vaccination. TCRdb recomputed calls from the 5' RACE reads with MiXCR, one row per CDR3 protein. This table holds 300,000 to 400,000 distinct CDR3 sequences, 6% to 8% found once. The sample consisted of PBMCs, taken 5 days after the yellow fever booster vaccination. Receptors were obtained from a man aged 30-40 years who received the YFV17D yellow fever vaccine.

V gene TRBV20-1 combines with J gene TRBJ2-4; tentative D call: TRBD2 (6 bases). Deletions cut 7 bases from V and 1 base from J, with 14 bases between. The CDR3 totals 14 residues. The germline gives CDR1 DFQATT, CDR2 SNEGSKA (reference sequence). CDR3 DNA: TGCAGTGTCTCGGGACTTATGGCCAAAAACATTCAGTACTTC. This translates into CSVSGLMAKNIQYF.

This clonotype came up a few times. The rearrangement links TRBV27 to TRBJ2-3, with D possibly TRBD2 on 5 matching bases. This CDR3 spans 15 amino acids. Trimming cost V 5 bases and J 2 bases, with 14 bases left between them. The germline CDR1 and CDR2 sequences are MNHEY and SMNVEV (reference sequence). Here the CDR3 DNA reads TGTGCCAGCAGTGGGTGGGGAGCCCCCACAGATACGCAGTATTTT. Translating gives CASSGWGAPTDTQYF.

The table lists this clonotype with many counts. The V gene is TRBV20-1, the J gene TRBJ1-1; D is possibly TRBD1 (5 bases). V lost 0 bases, J lost 7 bases, and 15 bases lay in between. Germline V gives CDR1 DFQATT, CDR2 SNEGSKA (reference sequence). The CDR3 extends over 14 amino acids. The CDR3 protein is CSARDRGIIGEAFF. CDR3 DNA sequence: TGCAGTGCTAGAGATCGGGGGATTATTGGTGAAGCTTTCTTT.

This clonotype was recorded a few times. The chain uses TRBV5-5 and TRBJ2-5; D remains unclear. CDR1 and CDR2 (germline): SGHKS, YYEKEE (reference sequence). The CDR3 length is 14 residues. The ends were cut back, 2 bases at V and 4 bases at J, with 12 bases in the middle. The DNA for the CDR3 is TGTGCCAGCAGCTTAAGGGCCTATCGAGAGACCCAGTACTTC. Its protein product is CASSLRAYRETQYF.

The chain employs TRBV27 and TRBJ2-1; weak D call: TRBD2 (6 bases). This CDR3 is built from 15 residues. Trimming stripped 3 bases from V and 7 bases from J, with 16 bases between. Germline V lookup: CDR1 MNHEY, CDR2 SMNVEV (reference sequence). CDR3 sequence reads: CASSLSGVGLNEQFF. CDR3 nucleotides: TGTGCCAGCAGTTTGTCGGGGGTGGGTTTGAATGAGCAGTTCTTC.

The V and J genes are TRBV6-4 and TRBJ2-6; D possibly corresponds to TRBD1 (5 bases). The CDR3 runs 14 residues. CDR1 MRHNA and CDR2 SNTAGT come from the germline V gene. Trimming removed 4 bases from V and 1 base from J, with 5 bases in between. The CDR3 bases are TGTGCCAGCAGTGGGACATCTGGGGCCAACGTCCTGACTTTC. As protein: CASSGTSGANVLTF.

This clonotype was counted many times. V and J are TRBV9 and TRBJ2-3; D unresolved. Germline CDR1 reads SGDLS; CDR2 reads YYNGEE. The CDR3 totals 14 residues. The V and J ends lost 0 bases and 1 base respectively, with 6 bases between them. The CDR3 loop reads CASSVGVRTDTQYF. CDR3 nucleotides: TGTGCCAGCAGCGTAGGGGTCCGCACAGATACGCAGTATTTT.

This clonotype has ten or more counts. The V and J genes are TRBV6-1 and TRBJ1-1; TRBD1 aligns across 12 bases. V dropped 6 bases and J dropped 2; count of bases not matched to a gene: 7. Germline V gene lookup returns CDR1 MNHNS and CDR2 SASEGT. The CDR3 is 16 amino acids. CDR3 DNA: TGTGCCAGCAGGCCGGGACAGGGGGCGCGTAACACTGAAGCTTTCTTT. It specifies CASRPGQGARNTEAFF.

The CDR3: CASSQDRLREQYF. Here the CDR3 DNA reads TGTGCCAGCAGCCAAGACCGGCTGCGGGAGCAGTACTTC. The gene calls are TRBV4-2 and TRBJ2-7; D unclear. This CDR3 has 13 amino acids. V was trimmed by 0 bases and J by 7 bases, leaving 10 bases between them. Germline assignment: CDR1 LGHNA and CDR2 YNFKEQ.

The chain recombines TRBV20-1 with TRBJ2-3; 11 nucleotides line up with TRBD2. V lost 0 bases, J lost 4 bases, and 12 bases stayed unmatched. Germline CDR1 and CDR2: DFQATT and SNEGSKA (reference sequence). The CDR3 runs to 18 residues. The CDR3 DNA is TGCAGTGCTAGAGATTTTGGGACTAGCGGTACCAGGGCAGATACGCAGTATTTT. Translated: CSARDFGTSGTRADTQYF.

This clonotype was seen a few times. CDR3 bases: TGTGCCATCAGTGAGTCTAGCGGGAGAATGTACGAGCAGTACTTC. Translating it yields CAISESSGRMYEQYF. This chain connects TRBV10-3 to TRBJ2-7, with TRBD2 matching 9 bases. With V trimmed by 0 bases and J by 4 bases, 4 bases remained unmatched. The CDR3 is 15 residues long. The germline V gene encodes CDR1 ENHRY and CDR2 SYGVKD.

This chain uses TRBV12-3 or TRBV12-4 with TRBJ1-5; D uncertain. The CDR3 extends over 13 amino acids. V gave up 6 bases and J gave up 8 bases, with 14 bases separating them. Written as DNA, the CDR3 is TGTGCCAGCAGCCCCGGGTCCTTTGAGCCCCAGCATTTT. Translated, it gives CASSPGSFEPQHF.

This clonotype was seen at least ten times. This chain joins TRBV20-1 and TRBJ2-7, with D unresolved. The CDR3 totals 11 residues. The germline CDR1 and CDR2 sequences are DFQATT and SNEGSKA (reference sequence). Trimming left V 5 bases short and J 5 bases short, with 10 bases between. CDR3 DNA sequence: TGCAGTGCTCAGTCGGTGGACGAGCAGTACTTC. Protein product: CSAQSVDEQYF.

This rearrangement joins TRBV29-1 to TRBJ2-7; 7 nucleotides align to TRBD2. Trimming cost V 6 bases and J 4 bases; bases outside gene matches: 15. CDR1 is SQVTM and CDR2 is ANQGSEA in the germline V gene. CDR3 length: 15 residues. This CDR3 reads CSVGLSSSGRYEQYF. CDR3 nucleotides: TGCAGCGTGGGGCTGAGCTCTAGCGGAAGGTACGAGCAGTACTTC.

This clonotype was seen only a few times. V gene TRBV11-2 combines with J gene TRBJ2-2, with 7 bases identical to TRBD2. V lost 0 bases and J lost 4; bases outside the gene matches: 2. The CDR3 sequence is 15 residues long. In germline, CDR1 is SGHAT, CDR2 FQNNGV. The CDR3 nucleotides are TGTGCCAGCAGCTTAGAGCAGCGGGGCACCGGGGAGCTGTTTTTT. Translated: CASSLEQRGTGELFF.

This clonotype was detected many times. The rearrangement links TRBV12-3 or TRBV12-4 to TRBJ2-5; TRBD1 is a possible D gene (5 bases). CDR3 length: 16 amino acids. Trimming took 7 bases from V and 5 from J, leaving 23 bases between them. The CDR3 here is CASTLGQLALGETQYF. CDR3 nucleotides: TGTGCCAGCACCCTGGGGCAGCTGGCTTTGGGGGAGACCCAGTACTTC.

V is TRBV5-4 and J is TRBJ2-3; maybe TRBD1 (5 bases). The CDR3 sequence is 15 residues long. V was trimmed by 4 bases and J by 5 bases, leaving 17 bases between them. CDR1 and CDR2 from the germline V gene are SGHNT and YYREEE (reference sequence). The CDR3 nucleotides read TGTGCCAGCAGCCCAGGCAGGGTACCGGTAGATACGCAGTATTTT. Residues: CASSPGRVPVDTQYF.

This clonotype came up a few times. V and J are TRBV12-3 or TRBV12-4 and TRBJ2-2, with 10 bases matching TRBD2. This CDR3 is built from 17 residues. With V trimmed by 1 base and J by 8 bases, 10 bases remained unmatched. The CDR3 DNA reads as TGTGCCAGCAGTTTAGTACCTTTGACTAGCGGGTGGGGGGAGCTGTTTTTT. Residues: CASSLVPLTSGWGELFF.

This clonotype has just a few counts. V is TRBV7-2 and J is TRBJ2-3, with D tentatively TRBD2 (6 bases). Germline CDR1 SGHTA, CDR2 FQGNSA. The length of the CDR3 is 16 residues. Trimming left V 3 bases short and J 2 bases short, with 15 bases between. CDR3 DNA sequence: TGTGCCAGCAGCTTTCGACTAGGGCAGCCCACAGATACGCAGTATTTT. Protein product: CASSFRLGQPTDTQYF.

This clonotype was counted between two and nine times. The chain is built from TRBV4-3 and TRBJ2-4, with D possibly matching TRBD2 (6 bases). CDR1 is LGHNA and CDR2 is YSLEER in the germline V gene. V was clipped by 0 bases and J by 0 bases, with 9 bases between them. The CDR3 contains 16 residues. As DNA, the CDR3 is TGCGCCAGCAGCCAAGATGGCGGGATAGCCAAAAACATTCAGTACTTC. The encoded protein is CASSQDGGIAKNIQYF.

A few counts support this clonotype. The gene calls are TRBV5-1 and TRBJ2-7; TRBD2 agrees at 8 bases. Germline lookup yields CDR1 SGHRS and CDR2 YFSETQ. This CDR3 has 18 amino acids. The V segment lost 0 bases and the J segment 0 bases; nucleotides outside the gene matches: 11. DNA for the CDR3: TGCGCCAGCAGCTTGGGGCACGGGAGGAGCGGGGGCTCCTACGAGCAGTACTTC. Its translation is CASSLGHGRSGGSYEQYF.